The next 31 T cell receptor beta chains were all read from a single sample in a study of blood T cells in healthy people across ages. Through a sample-barcoded 5' primer and a J-beta primer mix, a second PCR was run for roughly 6 to 12 cycles. TCRdb reprocessed the 5' RACE reads with MiXCR, giving one entry per CDR3 protein. Of around 790,000 distinct CDR3 sequences listed, approximately 48% are singletons. Material for sequencing was blood. These receptors all stem from a man in his fifties or sixties in good health.

The V and J genes are TRBV20-1 and TRBJ2-5; D is perhaps TRBD2 (6 bases). Germline loops: CDR1 DFQATT, CDR2 SNEGSKA (reference sequence). The CDR3 runs to 13 residues. CDR3 nucleotides: TGCAGCGCATGGGGCCCGGAGGGGGAGACCCAGTACTTC. It codes for CSAWGPEGETQYF.

V usage is TRBV20-1 and J usage is TRBJ2-5, with 12 positions matching TRBD1. There are 14 residues in the CDR3. Per the germline V gene, CDR1 is DFQATT and CDR2 is SNEGSKA (reference sequence). Unmatched junction bases numbered 13, after V lost 6 bases and J lost 11 bases. This chain's CDR3 is CSARPGQGASEQYF. The CDR3 bases are TGCAGTGCGCGACCGGGACAGGGGGCCAGTGAGCAGTACTTC.

As concerns this clonotype: A junction boundary mismatches the germline segment, possibly from a read error. This chain uses TRBV29-1 with TRBJ1-2; D perhaps matches TRBD1 (6 bases). This CDR3 is built from 14 residues. The germline gives CDR1 SQVTM, CDR2 ANQGSEA. CDR3 amino acids: CSVELRGAGYDYTF. In nucleotides, the CDR3 is TGCAGCGTTGAACTCAGGGGAGCGGGCTATGACTACACCTTC. The full variable domain, its missing parts supplied by reference TRBV29-1 and TRBJ1-2, is SAVISQKPSRDICQRGTSLTIQCQVDSQVTMMFWYRQQPGQSLTLIATANQGSEATYESGFVIDKFPISRPNLTFSTLTVSNMSPEDSSIYLCSVELRGAGYDYTFGSGTRLTVV.

About this clonotype: At one end the junction does not follow the germline gene, possibly because of a read error. This chain links TRBV7-2 with TRBJ2-3; no definite D call. CDR1 is SGHTA, CDR2 FQGNSA, per germline. The CDR3 length is 13 residues. The CDR3 loop is CASSVAMADTQYF. DNA of the CDR3: TGTGCCAGCAGCGTAGCAATGGCAGATACGCAGTATTTT.

This sequence joins TRBV28 and TRBJ1-3, with D perhaps matching TRBD1 (5 bases). Germline-derived CDR1 and CDR2 are MDHEN and SYDVKM. This CDR3 spans 17 amino acids. Between the trimmed V and J ends, which lost 3 bases and 0 bases, there was a span of 15 bases. CDR3 DNA sequence: TGTGCCAGCAGTTTGGGGGAATTTAGCCCCTCTGGAAACACCATATATTTT. As protein: CASSLGEFSPSGNTIYF.

Concerning this clonotype itself: A junction boundary mismatches the germline segment, possibly from a read error. V and J are TRBV15 and TRBJ1-1, with D possibly being TRBD1 (5 bases). CDR1 is LNHNV and CDR2 is YYDKDF in the germline V gene (reference sequence). The CDR3 runs 15 residues. In nucleotides, the CDR3 is TGTGCCACCAGCAGAGGTGGGGGGTTCGTCACTAAAGCTTTCTTT. Its protein is CATSRGGGFVTKAFF.

The chain joins TRBV12-3 or TRBV12-4 to TRBJ2-3; 10 positions match TRBD2. The CDR3 has 15 amino acids. The ends lost 6 bases at V and 4 bases at J; junction bases unmatched: 7. As DNA, the CDR3 is TGTGCCAGCAGCCGCTCTAGCGGGGGATCAGATACGCAGTATTTT. Its protein product is CASSRSSGGSDTQYF.

In this sample, this clonotype turned up a few times. The chain has TRBV11-2 and TRBJ2-1, with D unresolved. Trimming pared 5 bases from V and 12 bases from J, leaving 14 bases between. From germline, CDR1 is SGHAT and CDR2 FQNNGV. The CDR3 has 12 residues. CDR3 sequence reads: CASSRDRAGQFF. CDR3 DNA: TGTGCCAGCAGCAGAGACCGGGCCGGGCAGTTCTTC.

To note about this clonotype: This sequence may be a read error, since a much larger clone differs from it by one base. The chain recombines TRBV14 with TRBJ2-5, with a tentative D call TRBD2 (5 bases). V was pared by 0 bases and J by 3 bases, with 14 bases between. CDR1 is SGHDN, CDR2 FVKESK, per germline. The CDR3 runs 16 residues. The CDR3 DNA reads TGTGCCAGCAGCCAAGAAATTCCAATCGGGGAAGAGACCCAGTACTTC. It translates to CASSQEIPIGEETQYF.

This clonotype was counted a few times. The chain uses TRBV28 and TRBJ1-2, with D maybe TRBD1 (5 bases). The CDR3 totals 13 residues. V dropped 10 bases and J dropped 3 bases, with 15 bases sitting between them. The V gene's germline CDR1 is MDHEN and CDR2 SYDVKM. CDR3 residues: CATSRGLDYGYTF. CDR3 bases: TGTGCCACAAGCCGGGGCCTCGACTATGGCTACACCTTC.

This clonotype showed up just a few times. The V and J genes are TRBV10-3 and TRBJ2-7; no clear D. Trimming removed 2 bases at V and 6 bases at J, with 14 bases between. This CDR3 contains 14 residues. The germline V gene encodes CDR1 ENHRY and CDR2 SYGVKD. CDR3: CAISEPFPGSEQYF. CDR3 bases: TGTGCCATCAGTGAGCCTTTCCCAGGATCCGAGCAGTACTTC.

The V and J genes are TRBV11-2 and TRBJ2-1, with TRBD2 identical over 12 bases. The V gene end was trimmed by 4 bases and the J gene end by 5 bases; junction bases not matched to a gene: 9. The CDR3 is made up of 17 amino acids. Germline loops: CDR1 SGHAT, CDR2 FQNNGV. CDR3: CASSSTRLAGEHNEQFF. CDR3 coding DNA: TGTGCCAGCAGCTCGACAAGACTAGCGGGAGAGCACAATGAGCAGTTCTTC.

This clonotype was found a few times. This chain connects TRBV11-2 to TRBJ1-2; 10 bases are a match to TRBD1. This CDR3 is built from 16 residues. Germline lookup yields CDR1 SGHAT and CDR2 FQNNGV. V trimming: 5 bases; J trimming: 3 bases; junction bases outside the gene matches: 9. The CDR3 DNA sequence: TGTGCCAGCAGCCTTGGCCTCGGGACAGGGGACTATGGCTACACCTTC. Its translation: CASSLGLGTGDYGYTF.

The V call is TRBV10-3, the J call TRBJ1-2, with 10 positions matching TRBD1. CDR1 ENHRY and CDR2 SYGVKD come from the germline V gene. The V gene end was trimmed by 8 bases and the J gene end by 5 bases; junction bases not matched to a gene: 5. The CDR3 totals 13 residues. The DNA of the CDR3 is TGTGCCATCTCGCAGGGACAGGGGTATGGCTACACCTTC. Amino acids: CAISQGQGYGYTF.

The genes are TRBV3-1 and TRBJ2-7, with D maybe TRBD2 (5 bases). V lost 1 base and J lost 0, with 7 bases in between. Germline V gene sequence: CDR1 LGHDT, CDR2 YNNKEL (reference sequence). The CDR3 sequence is 14 residues long. CDR3 DNA sequence: TGTGCCAGCAGCCAAGTTGCGGGCTCCTACGAGCAGTACTTC. Its translation: CASSQVAGSYEQYF.

The rearrangement joins TRBV7-8 to TRBJ2-7; D may be TRBD1 (5 bases). The V end lost 5 bases, the J end lost 2 bases, and 13 bases lay between the germline ends. This CDR3 spans 14 amino acids. CDR1 and CDR2 from the germline V gene are SGHVS and FQNEAQ. CDR3 in amino acids: CASSLQSTAYEQYF. The CDR3, as DNA: TGTGCCAGCAGCCTCCAATCGACAGCCTACGAGCAGTACTTC.

The chain carries TRBV29-1 and TRBJ1-5; 9 bases are a match to TRBD1. The CDR3 extends over 17 amino acids. With 6 bases clipped from V and 5 bases from J, the junction kept 17 bases outside the gene matches. The germline CDR1 and CDR2 sequences are SQVTM and ANQGSEA. CDR3 residues: CSVTSDRGDRGYQPQHF. The CDR3 region has the DNA TGCAGCGTGACGTCGGACAGGGGCGATAGGGGCTATCAGCCCCAGCATTTT.

The chain carries TRBV6-5 and TRBJ2-4; D assignment may be TRBD1 or TRBD2 (7 bases each). The J call may be faulty, since TRBJ2-7 better matches the DNA end. Germline V gene sequence: CDR1 MNHEY, CDR2 SVGAGI. The CDR3 sequence is 15 residues long. CDR3: CASRRGVTGEYEQYF. In DNA form, the CDR3 reads TGTGCCAGTCGACGGGGGGTCACAGGGGAGTACGAGCAGTACTTC.

This clonotype was observed a handful of times. The V call is TRBV7-8, the J call TRBJ2-7; TRBD1 matches 8 bases. The V gene's germline CDR1 is SGHVS and CDR2 FQNEAQ. The CDR3 sequence is 17 residues long. V dropped 2 bases and J dropped 2; count of bases not matched to a gene: 11. The CDR3 DNA is TGTGCCAGCAGCTTAAGGCCCTGGGACAGGAGCGCCTACGAGCAGTACTTC. The encoded protein is CASSLRPWDRSAYEQYF.

This chain connects TRBV7-2 to TRBJ2-1; 13 bases are a match to TRBD2. The CDR3 length is 15 residues. Germline loops: CDR1 SGHTA, CDR2 FQGNSA. Trimming at V came to 5 bases and at J to 10 bases, leaving 8 bases not matched to a gene. As DNA, the CDR3 is TGTGCCAGCAGCACAACTAGCGGGGGGGGTCGGGAGCAGTTCTTC. Translating gives CASSTTSGGGREQFF.

This clonotype was found a few times. The CDR3 loop is CSARASGEQYF. As DNA, the CDR3 is TGCAGTGCTAGAGCCTCGGGCGAGCAGTACTTC. The V call is TRBV20-1, the J call TRBJ2-7, with no clear D. CDR1 and CDR2 from the germline V gene are DFQATT and SNEGSKA (reference sequence). V dropped 1 base and J dropped 6 bases, with 7 bases sitting between them. The CDR3 covers 11 residues.

About this clonotype: The junction differs from germline at one of its ends, possibly a read error. The rearrangement links TRBV5-6 to TRBJ2-7; D gene ambiguous. Germline V gives CDR1 SGHDT, CDR2 YYEEEE. This CDR3 has 13 residues. The CDR3 bases are TGTGCCAGCAGCTTGACATCCTCCTACAAGCAGTACTTC. It yields the protein CASSLTSSYKQYF.

This rearrangement joins TRBV12-3 or TRBV12-4 to TRBJ2-3, with 9 bases fitting TRBD2. CDR3 length: 15 amino acids. V shed 6 bases, J shed 11 bases, and the junction held 15 bases outside the gene matches. This CDR3 reads CASSNAGGVADVQYF. CDR3 sequence (DNA): TGTGCCAGCAGCAACGCGGGGGGGGTCGCAGATGTGCAGTATTTT.

J is TRBJ1-2 and V is TRBV6-2 or TRBV6-3; D gene ambiguous. The CDR3 sequence is 14 residues long. Trimming left V 2 bases short and J 5 bases short, with 12 bases between. CDR1 is MNHEY, CDR2 SVGEGT, per germline. CDR3: CASSYRQSTYGYTF. The CDR3 region has the DNA TGTGCCAGCAGTTACCGGCAGTCTACTTATGGCTACACCTTC.

The chain recombines TRBV7-8 with TRBJ2-1; D uncertain. The germline gives CDR1 SGHVS, CDR2 FQNEAQ. This CDR3 is built from 11 residues. Trimming shortened V by 8 bases and J by 3 bases, and 5 bases separated the two germline ends. The CDR3 DNA follows: TGTGCCAGCGCGAGCTACAATGAGCAGTTCTTC. It codes for CASASYNEQFF.

The V gene is TRBV20-1, the J gene TRBJ2-5; D is perhaps TRBD1 (6 bases). The CDR3 is made up of 13 amino acids. CDR1 is DFQATT, CDR2 SNEGSKA, per germline (reference sequence). The V end was cut by 2 bases, the J end by 3 bases, with 10 bases between. CDR3 region: CSARSGAEETQYF. The DNA of the CDR3 is TGCAGTGCTAGATCAGGGGCGGAAGAGACCCAGTACTTC.

V and J are TRBV10-3 and TRBJ2-7; D unresolved. Between the trimmed V and J ends, which lost 9 bases and 3 bases, there was a span of 12 bases. In germline, CDR1 is ENHRY, CDR2 SYGVKD. This CDR3 region has 12 residues. The CDR3 DNA sequence: TGTGCCATAGGGCCAAGCAACTACGAGCAGTACTTC. Its translation is CAIGPSNYEQYF.

The chain couples TRBV27 to TRBJ1-6; tentatively, D is TRBD1 (6 bases). Germline V lookup: CDR1 MNHEY, CDR2 SMNVEV (reference sequence). V lost 3 bases to trimming and J lost 12 bases, with 15 bases between them. CDR3 length: 14 residues. CDR3: CASSFQGGTRPLHF. CDR3 nucleotides: TGTGCCAGCAGTTTCCAAGGGGGGACCAGACCCCTCCACTTT.

The chain joins TRBV11-3 to TRBJ2-1, with D perhaps matching TRBD1 or TRBD2 (6 bases each). Gene TRBJ2-7 matches the end of the DNA better, so the J call may be wrong. Germline V CDR1 and CDR2: SGHNT, YENEEA. The CDR3 sequence is 19 residues long. This CDR3 is CASSLGGRRGGNSYNEQYF. For the CDR3, the DNA is TGTGCCAGCAGCTTAGGGGGACGAAGAGGGGGGAACTCCTACAATGAGCAGTACTTC.

V is TRBV15 and J is TRBJ2-1; D is unresolved. V lost 1 base to trimming and J lost 4 bases, with 11 bases between them. CDR1 and CDR2 (germline): LNHNV, YYDKDF (reference sequence). This CDR3 is built from 15 residues. Here the CDR3 DNA reads TGTGCCACCAGCAGAGTAGCCGTACAGTACAATGAGCAGTTCTTC. This gives the protein CATSRVAVQYNEQFF.

The chain uses TRBV7-2 and TRBJ1-2; weak D call: TRBD1 (5 bases). Germline CDR1 is SGHTA and CDR2 is FQGNSA. This CDR3 contains 14 residues. Trimming removed 4 bases at V and 5 bases at J, with 14 bases between. The CDR3 reads CASSSAGGTYGYTF. Here the CDR3 DNA reads TGTGCCAGCAGCTCAGCCGGGGGGACGTATGGCTACACCTTC.